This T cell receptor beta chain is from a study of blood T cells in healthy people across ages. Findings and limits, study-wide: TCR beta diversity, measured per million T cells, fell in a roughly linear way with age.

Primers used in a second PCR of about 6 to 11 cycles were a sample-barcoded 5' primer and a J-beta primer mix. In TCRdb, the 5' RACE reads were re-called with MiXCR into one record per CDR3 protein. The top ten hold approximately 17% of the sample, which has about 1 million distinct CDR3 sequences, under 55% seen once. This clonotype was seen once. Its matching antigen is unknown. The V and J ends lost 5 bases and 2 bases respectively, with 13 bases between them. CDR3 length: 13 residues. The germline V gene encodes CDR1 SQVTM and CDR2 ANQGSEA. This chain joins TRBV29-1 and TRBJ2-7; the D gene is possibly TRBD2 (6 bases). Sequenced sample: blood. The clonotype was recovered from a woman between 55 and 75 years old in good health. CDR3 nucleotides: TGCAGCGTTTTAGGGACTGCGACCTACGAGCAGTACTTC. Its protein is CSVLGTATYEQYF.